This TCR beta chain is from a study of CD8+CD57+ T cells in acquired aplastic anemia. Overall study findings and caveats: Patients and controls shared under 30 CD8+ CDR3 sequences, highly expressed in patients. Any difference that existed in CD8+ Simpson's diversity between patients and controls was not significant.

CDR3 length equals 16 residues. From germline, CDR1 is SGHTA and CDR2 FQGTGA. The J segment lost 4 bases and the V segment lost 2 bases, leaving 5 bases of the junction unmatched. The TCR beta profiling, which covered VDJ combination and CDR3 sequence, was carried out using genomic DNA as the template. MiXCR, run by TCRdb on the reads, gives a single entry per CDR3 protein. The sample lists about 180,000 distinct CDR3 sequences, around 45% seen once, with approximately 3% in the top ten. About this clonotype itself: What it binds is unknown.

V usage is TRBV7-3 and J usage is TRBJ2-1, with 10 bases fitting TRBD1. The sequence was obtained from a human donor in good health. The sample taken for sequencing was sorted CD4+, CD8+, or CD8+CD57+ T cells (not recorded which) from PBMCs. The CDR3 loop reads CASSLGQGVKYNEQFF. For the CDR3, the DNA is TGTGCCAGCAGCTTAGGACAGGGGGTCAAATACAATGAGCAGTTCTTC.